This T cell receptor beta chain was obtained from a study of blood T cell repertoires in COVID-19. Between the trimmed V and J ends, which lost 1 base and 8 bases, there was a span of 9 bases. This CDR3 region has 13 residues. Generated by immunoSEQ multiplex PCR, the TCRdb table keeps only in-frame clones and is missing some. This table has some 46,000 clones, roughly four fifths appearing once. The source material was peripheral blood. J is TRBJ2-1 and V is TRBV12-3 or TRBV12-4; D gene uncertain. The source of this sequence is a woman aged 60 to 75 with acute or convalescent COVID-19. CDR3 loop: CASSLGPADEQFF. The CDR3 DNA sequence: TGTGCCAGCAGTTTAGGTCCCGCGGATGAGCAGTTCTTC.